This TCR beta chain emerged from a study of cytomegalovirus exposure and HLA in healthy donors (dated by TCRdb to the late 2010s). Background on the whole study: According to a later analysis, the 100 to 150 validation repertoires were produced on the same platform as the 700 or so repertoires of the first cohort. To predict cytomegalovirus infection status, the study brought together high-throughput TCR immunosequencing, statistical association of individual TCRs with disease status, and machine learning. The study aimed to test whether signatures of past pathogen exposure could be identified by cataloging public T cell receptors. Besides the first cohort of 666 subjects, a separate validation cohort made up of about 120 different subjects was used. Results the study describes overall, beyond this receptor: A few of the identified cytomegalovirus-associated TCR beta chains were confirmed in vitro to be specific for cytomegalovirus antigens. The authors suggested that the approach could potentially be extended to other disease states and immunological phenotypes. The study gave a list of roughly 150 TCR beta chains associated with cytomegalovirus. Most TCR sequences were seen in very few donors, while some public TCRs were found in many individuals. The validation cohort had no HLA typing available for a later analysis, so co-occurrence within that cohort was assessed over all 120 or so repertoires. Of the cluster scores, 90% to 95% were above 0 in a later analysis, which found that TCRs clustered in the first cohort also tended to co-occur in the roughly 130 validation repertoires. The classifier was reported to diagnose cytomegalovirus status with high specificity and sensitivity in both the original and validation cohorts.

To note about this clone: Its antigen remains undetermined. No base quality values were provided; no much bigger clone lies one nucleotide off.

The donors were included in the validation cohort of roughly 130 subjects, a group kept apart from the approximately 670-subject first cohort. Libraries were prepared through the immunoSEQ multiplex PCR assay. The authors processed their data as follows. To diagnose cytomegalovirus status from the catalog of TCR beta chain sequences, a statistical classification framework was built. This immuneACCESS table, as held by TCRdb, lists in-frame sequences with V and J called but not all clones. Of the missing ones, under half trace to an unresolved V gene in checked studies; the others have no known cause. The D gene and trimming were derived from the DNA, and the V and J assignments and clone size from that table. The sample includes some 250,000 clones, with 70% to 90% observed a single time. 1.2% of the sample is taken by the ten largest. This TCR was sampled from a woman aged 30 to 39 in good health and CMV-seropositive. The sample comprised PBMCs.

The CDR3 reads as follows: CASSQQRNYGYTF. The DNA sequence is as follows: TGTGCCAGCAGCCAACAAAGAAACTATGGCTACACCTTC. The chain couples TRBV7-8 to TRBJ1-2; the D gene lacks a confident call. Trimming costs V 5 bases and J 2 bases, and their ends lie 9 bases apart. Sequences SGHVS (CDR1) and FQNEAQ (CDR2) are obtained from the germline V gene. Taken from cysteine to phenylalanine, the CDR3 has 13 residues. The only DNA kept is the CDR3, 39 bases in frame from the first base.